Listed here are 3 T cell receptor beta chains from one sample, sequenced in a study of OX40 agonist ivuxolimab in advanced cancers. Assay used: immunoSEQ multiplex PCR; TCRdb lists only in-frame clones, some missing. The sample yields 20,000 to 25,000 clones, over 60% seen once. The input for sequencing was CD4+ or CD8+ T cells sorted from blood, taken in a trial of the OX40 agonist ivuxolimab. The source of these receptors is an adult with an advanced solid tumor such as melanoma, head and neck, liver or kidney cancer.

The rearrangement joins TRBV7-2 to TRBJ1-3, with D possibly being TRBD1 (5 bases). Trimming cost V 6 bases and J 1 base, with 13 bases left between them. Germline V gene sequence: CDR1 SGHTA, CDR2 FQGNSA. The CDR3 is 15 residues long. Here the CDR3 reads CASSLAGLSGNTIYF. Written as DNA, the CDR3 is TGTGCCAGCAGTTTGGCAGGGTTATCTGGAAACACCATATATTTT.

This chain connects TRBV19 to TRBJ1-1, with 7 bases fitting TRBD1. The CDR3 runs to 13 residues. Germline CDR1 reads LNHDA; CDR2 reads SQIVND (reference sequence). After removal of 10 bases from V and 4 bases from J, the junction contained 9 bases not matched to a gene. Here the CDR3 DNA reads TGTGCCACCACCAGGGGGTTGAGCACTGAAGCTTTCTTT. This encodes CATTRGLSTEAFF.

The gene calls are TRBV5-6 and TRBJ2-7; D perhaps matches TRBD1 (6 bases). Trimming removed 0 bases from V and 2 bases from J, with 12 bases in between. The CDR3 length is 15 residues. Germline V gene data show CDR1 as SGHDT and CDR2 as YYEEEE. CDR3: CASSLVDRRTYEQYF. DNA for the CDR3: TGTGCCAGCAGCTTGGTTGACAGGAGGACCTACGAGCAGTACTTC.